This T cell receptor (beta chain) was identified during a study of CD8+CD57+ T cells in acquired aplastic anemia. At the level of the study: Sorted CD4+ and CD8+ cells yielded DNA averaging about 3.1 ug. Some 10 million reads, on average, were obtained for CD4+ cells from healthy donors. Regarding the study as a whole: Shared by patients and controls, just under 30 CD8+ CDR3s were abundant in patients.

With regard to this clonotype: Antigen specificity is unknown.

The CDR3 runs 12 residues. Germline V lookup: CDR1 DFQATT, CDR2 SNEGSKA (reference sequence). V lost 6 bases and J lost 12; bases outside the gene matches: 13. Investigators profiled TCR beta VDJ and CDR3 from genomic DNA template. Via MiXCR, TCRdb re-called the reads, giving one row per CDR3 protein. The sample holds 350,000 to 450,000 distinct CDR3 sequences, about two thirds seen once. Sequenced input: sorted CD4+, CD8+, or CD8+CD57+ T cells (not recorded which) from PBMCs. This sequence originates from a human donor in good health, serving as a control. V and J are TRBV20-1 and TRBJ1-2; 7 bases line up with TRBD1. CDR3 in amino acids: CSAPQDRTGDTF. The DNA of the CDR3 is TGCAGTGCCCCGCAGGACAGGACGGGCGACACCTTC.